The rows below give T cell receptor beta chains drawn from one sample of a study of blood T cells in healthy people across ages. TCRdb re-called the 5' RACE reads with MiXCR, one entry per CDR3 protein. The table has about 1.5 million distinct CDR3 sequences, 35% to 45% seen once; the top ten hold roughly 8.2%. Sequencing used blood. These receptors originate from a woman aged 18-35 years in good health. Both conserved end residues are part of each CDR3. A D gene is named only where the DNA matches it firmly. Only some rows state a clone size, as once, few, many or a class for expanded clones.

d_call: NA; j_call: TRBJ2-7; clone_size: NA; v_call: TRBV6-1; cdr3_length: 13; cdr3_nt: TGTGCCAGCAGTGACAAATCGGGCTACGAGCAGTACTTC; cdr3_aa: CASSDKSGYEQYF
d_call: NA; j_call: TRBJ2-3; clone_size: NA; v_call: TRBV20-1; cdr3_length: 14; cdr3_nt: TGCAGTGCTAGAGACCCACACCTGCCAGATACGCAGTATTTT; cdr3_aa: CSARDPHLPDTQYF
d_call: TRBD2; j_call: TRBJ2-7; clone_size: NA; v_call: TRBV5-1; cdr3_length: 16; cdr3_nt: TGCGCCAGCAGCGCGGTAGTAGCGGGGTTGTACAATGAGCAGTACTTC; cdr3_aa: CASSAVVAGLYNEQYF
d_call: TRBD2; j_call: TRBJ2-3; clone_size: NA; v_call: TRBV11-2; cdr3_length: 15; cdr3_nt: TGTGCCAGCAGCTACCTAGCGGATAGCACAGATACGCAGTATTTT; cdr3_aa: CASSYLADSTDTQYF
d_call: NA; j_call: TRBJ1-4; clone_size: NA; v_call: TRBV21-1; cdr3_length: 13; cdr3_nt: TGTGCCAGGGACAGGGTTTGTAATGAAAAACTGTTTTTT; cdr3_aa: CARDRVCNEKLFF
d_call: NA; j_call: TRBJ1-2; clone_size: few; v_call: TRBV6-5; cdr3_length: 14; cdr3_nt: TGTGCCAGCAGTGATCCGGGGGGCTGGTATGGCTACACCTTC; cdr3_aa: CASSDPGGWYGYTF
d_call: NA; j_call: TRBJ2-3; clone_size: many; v_call: TRBV7-3; cdr3_length: 12; cdr3_nt: TGTGCCAGCAGGGCTCCGGATTCTACGCAGTATTTT; cdr3_aa: CASRAPDSTQYF
d_call: TRBD2; j_call: TRBJ2-3; clone_size: NA; v_call: TRBV11-2; cdr3_length: 16; cdr3_nt: TGTGCCAGCAGCGCCCTGGATGCGGGGGGGGGAGATACGCAGTATTTT; cdr3_aa: CASSALDAGGGDTQYF
d_call: TRBD1; j_call: TRBJ1-1; clone_size: NA; v_call: TRBV10-3; cdr3_length: 13; cdr3_nt: TGTGCCATCAGGGGGACAGCCGACACTGAAGCTTTCTTT; cdr3_aa: CAIRGTADTEAFF
d_call: NA; j_call: TRBJ1-1; clone_size: once; v_call: TRBV5-1; cdr3_length: 13; cdr3_nt: TGCGCCAGCAGGGTCCTTTCGAACACTGAAGCTTTCTTT; cdr3_aa: CASRVLSNTEAFF
d_call: TRBD1; j_call: TRBJ1-1; clone_size: few; v_call: TRBV3-1; cdr3_length: 16; cdr3_nt: TGTGCCAGCAGTCCCGAACAGGGGACCCTGAAAACTGAAGCTTTCTTT; cdr3_aa: CASSPEQGTLKTEAFF
d_call: TRBD2; j_call: TRBJ2-7; clone_size: NA; v_call: TRBV4-1; cdr3_length: 18; cdr3_nt: TGCGCCAGCAGCCAAGATCCAGCGGGAGTGGGGATATACAATGAGCAGTACTTC; cdr3_aa: CASSQDPAGVGIYNEQYF
d_call: NA; j_call: TRBJ2-7; clone_size: once; v_call: TRBV6-5; cdr3_length: 16; cdr3_nt: TGTGCCAGCAGTTCAACGAGAGGGGGGCCTGACGACGAGCAGTACTTC; cdr3_aa: CASSSTRGGPDDEQYF
d_call: NA; j_call: TRBJ2-3; clone_size: few; v_call: TRBV28; cdr3_length: 14; cdr3_nt: TGTGCCAGCAGGCCCAGGGGGGGTACAGATACGCAGTATTTT; cdr3_aa: CASRPRGGTDTQYF
d_call: TRBD1; j_call: TRBJ2-5; clone_size: NA; v_call: TRBV15; cdr3_length: 16; cdr3_nt: TGTGCCACCAGCAGAGCCCAGACAGGGCCTCAAGAGACCCAGTACTTC; cdr3_aa: CATSRAQTGPQETQYF
d_call: NA; j_call: TRBJ2-5; clone_size: few; v_call: TRBV25-1; cdr3_length: 14; cdr3_nt: TGTGCCAGCAACCATCCCCTAGCGTCGGAGACCCAGTACTTC; cdr3_aa: CASNHPLASETQYF
d_call: NA; j_call: TRBJ2-7; clone_size: few; v_call: TRBV20-1; cdr3_length: 11; cdr3_nt: TGCAGCGGAGGGGCATCCTACGAGCAGTACTTC; cdr3_aa: CSGGASYEQYF
d_call: NA; j_call: TRBJ2-1; clone_size: NA; v_call: TRBV12-3/TRBV12-4; cdr3_length: 11; cdr3_nt: TGTGCCAGCAGTTTTACTAACCTGCAGTTCTTC; cdr3_aa: CASSFTNLQFF
d_call: TRBD2; j_call: TRBJ2-7; clone_size: once; v_call: TRBV5-1; cdr3_length: 14; cdr3_nt: TGCGCCGGCAGCTTGGGAGGGAGCTTATACGAGCAGTACTTC; cdr3_aa: CAGSLGGSLYEQYF
d_call: NA; j_call: TRBJ2-7; clone_size: few; v_call: TRBV15; cdr3_length: 15; cdr3_nt: TGTGCCACCAGCAGAGACCTTGGACAGTACAATGAGCAGTACTTC; cdr3_aa: CATSRDLGQYNEQYF
d_call: TRBD2; j_call: TRBJ2-7; clone_size: NA; v_call: TRBV3-1; cdr3_length: 16; cdr3_nt: TGTGCCAGCAGCCAAGACGGGGCTAGCGGGAGTTACGAGCAGTACTTC; cdr3_aa: CASSQDGASGSYEQYF
d_call: TRBD1; j_call: TRBJ2-7; clone_size: NA; v_call: TRBV5-4; cdr3_length: 15; cdr3_nt: TGTGCCAGCAGCCCGACAGGGTCCCCCTACAATGAGCAGTACTTC; cdr3_aa: CASSPTGSPYNEQYF
d_call: NA; j_call: TRBJ2-1; clone_size: few; v_call: TRBV6-5; cdr3_length: 12; cdr3_nt: TGTGCCAGCAGTTACTCGAGGGGTGAGCAGTTCTTC; cdr3_aa: CASSYSRGEQFF
d_call: TRBD2; j_call: TRBJ2-1; clone_size: NA; v_call: TRBV20-1; cdr3_length: 13; cdr3_nt: TGCAGTGCGCCTACTAGCGGGCTCTATGAGCAGTTCTTC; cdr3_aa: CSAPTSGLYEQFF
d_call: NA; j_call: TRBJ1-5; clone_size: NA; v_call: TRBV15; cdr3_length: 13; cdr3_nt: TGTGCCACCAGCAGAGATTTGGCCCAGCCCCAGCATTTT; cdr3_aa: CATSRDLAQPQHF
d_call: NA; j_call: TRBJ2-1; clone_size: NA; v_call: TRBV18; cdr3_length: 14; cdr3_nt: TGTGCCAGCTCTCCCGTCAAGCGGGCAAGAGAGCAGTTCTTC; cdr3_aa: CASSPVKRAREQFF
d_call: NA; j_call: TRBJ2-3; clone_size: NA; v_call: TRBV20-1; cdr3_length: 14; cdr3_nt: TGCAGTGCTAGACCCCCGGGCGCCCCAGATACGCAGTATTTT; cdr3_aa: CSARPPGAPDTQYF
d_call: TRBD2; j_call: TRBJ2-5; clone_size: few; v_call: TRBV7-9; cdr3_length: 19; cdr3_nt: TGTGCCAGCAGCTACAACCTGGGACTAGCGGGGGACCAACGGGAGACCCAGTACTTC; cdr3_aa: CASSYNLGLAGDQRETQYF
d_call: NA; j_call: TRBJ2-5; clone_size: few; v_call: TRBV20-1; cdr3_length: 12; cdr3_nt: TGCAGTGCTGGGGAGAGGGGAGAGACCCAGTACTTC; cdr3_aa: CSAGERGETQYF
d_call: NA; j_call: TRBJ1-5; clone_size: NA; v_call: TRBV7-2; cdr3_length: 15; cdr3_nt: TGTGCCAGCACCGTACAGGAGGGCAGCAATCAGCCCCAGCATTTT; cdr3_aa: CASTVQEGSNQPQHF
d_call: NA; j_call: TRBJ2-1; clone_size: many; v_call: TRBV5-1; cdr3_length: 14; cdr3_nt: TGCGCCAGCAGCCCCGTCGGGGGATACAATGAGCAGTTCTTC; cdr3_aa: CASSPVGGYNEQFF
d_call: NA; j_call: TRBJ1-2; clone_size: NA; v_call: TRBV20-1; cdr3_length: 13; cdr3_nt: TGCAGTGCTAGAGGGGGAGTGGAGAGTGGCTACACCTTC; cdr3_aa: CSARGGVESGYTF
d_call: NA; j_call: TRBJ2-7; clone_size: NA; v_call: TRBV4-3; cdr3_length: 16; cdr3_nt: TGCGCCAGCAGCCAGGATCTGGGGCAGGGGAGGGACGAGCAGTACTTC; cdr3_aa: CASSQDLGQGRDEQYF
d_call: NA; j_call: TRBJ1-1; clone_size: NA; v_call: TRBV5-1; cdr3_length: 16; cdr3_nt: TGCGCCAGCAGCTTGGAGCAGGGACGACCCAACACTGAAGCTTTCTTT; cdr3_aa: CASSLEQGRPNTEAFF
d_call: TRBD2; j_call: TRBJ2-7; clone_size: NA; v_call: TRBV7-6; cdr3_length: 18; cdr3_nt: TGTGCCAGCAGCTTAGCACAGCCTAGCGGAGCAAGCTCCTACGAGCAGTACTTC; cdr3_aa: CASSLAQPSGASSYEQYF
d_call: NA; j_call: TRBJ2-7; clone_size: NA; v_call: TRBV7-9; cdr3_length: 16; cdr3_nt: TGTGCCAGCAGTGCTCAGGGTTTGTCCCTCTCCTACGAGCAGTACTTC; cdr3_aa: CASSAQGLSLSYEQYF
d_call: TRBD1; j_call: TRBJ1-2; clone_size: NA; v_call: TRBV6-5; cdr3_length: 16; cdr3_nt: TGTGCCAGCACCCAGGACAGGAGAACCTCCCCCTATGGCTACACCTTC; cdr3_aa: CASTQDRRTSPYGYTF
d_call: NA; j_call: TRBJ1-5; clone_size: NA; v_call: TRBV20-1; cdr3_length: 16; cdr3_nt: TGCAGTGCTAGGGAAAAGCCGGGACGGGGAAATCAGCCCCAGCATTTT; cdr3_aa: CSAREKPGRGNQPQHF
d_call: TRBD2; j_call: TRBJ2-5; clone_size: few; v_call: TRBV20-1; cdr3_length: 14; cdr3_nt: TGCAGTGCTCGACTAGCGGGCCTCCAAGAGACCCAGTACTTC; cdr3_aa: CSARLAGLQETQYF
d_call: TRBD2; j_call: TRBJ2-5; clone_size: few; v_call: TRBV20-1; cdr3_length: 13; cdr3_nt: TGCAGTGCTCAGGGAGGGCACCGAGAGACCCAGTACTTC; cdr3_aa: CSAQGGHRETQYF
d_call: NA; j_call: TRBJ2-1; clone_size: NA; v_call: TRBV19; cdr3_length: 14; cdr3_nt: TGTGCCAGTACCACTATAGGGGGGGGGAAATTGCAGTTCTTC; cdr3_aa: CASTTIGGGKLQFF
d_call: NA; j_call: TRBJ2-7; clone_size: few; v_call: TRBV12-3/TRBV12-4; cdr3_length: 14; cdr3_nt: TGTGCCAGCACGAAGGGTCTTGTAGGGTACGAGCAGTACTTC; cdr3_aa: CASTKGLVGYEQYF
d_call: TRBD1; j_call: TRBJ1-2; clone_size: NA; v_call: TRBV18; cdr3_length: 18; cdr3_nt: TGTGCCAGCTCACCTCAGGATTACGGGACAGAACTTACCTATGGCTACACCTTC; cdr3_aa: CASSPQDYGTELTYGYTF
d_call: NA; j_call: TRBJ2-7; clone_size: many; v_call: TRBV29-1; cdr3_length: 13; cdr3_nt: TGCAGCTTTGGTGACAGGAGCTCCTACGAGCAGTACTTC; cdr3_aa: CSFGDRSSYEQYF
d_call: NA; j_call: TRBJ2-5; clone_size: few; v_call: TRBV3-1; cdr3_length: 15; cdr3_nt: TGTGCCAGCAGCCAAGATTCCGGGCAGCAGGAGACCCAGTACTTC; cdr3_aa: CASSQDSGQQETQYF
d_call: NA; j_call: TRBJ1-2; clone_size: NA; v_call: TRBV7-9; cdr3_length: 13; cdr3_nt: TGTGCCAGCAGCTCCCAGTCCTACTATGGCTACACCTTC; cdr3_aa: CASSSQSYYGYTF
d_call: TRBD1; j_call: TRBJ1-2; clone_size: NA; v_call: TRBV5-1; cdr3_length: 15; cdr3_nt: TGCGCCAGCTTACCCGCGGGACAGGGGGTCTATGGCTACACCTTC; cdr3_aa: CASLPAGQGVYGYTF
d_call: NA; j_call: TRBJ1-1; clone_size: NA; v_call: TRBV20-1; cdr3_length: 15; cdr3_nt: TGCAGTGCTCCTTCTCCGGGGCCGAAGGCTTCTGAAGCTTTCTTT; cdr3_aa: CSAPSPGPKASEAFF
d_call: NA; j_call: TRBJ2-7; clone_size: NA; v_call: TRBV6-2/TRBV6-3; cdr3_length: 13; cdr3_nt: TGTGCCAGCAGTGGCGGTGGGAGTGTCGAGCAGTACTTC; cdr3_aa: CASSGGGSVEQYF
d_call: NA; j_call: TRBJ1-5; clone_size: few; v_call: TRBV12-3/TRBV12-4; cdr3_length: 21; cdr3_nt: TGTGCCAGCAGTTTGAAGTACCGGACAGATCAGCCTCTTTATAGCAATCAGCCCCAGCATTTT; cdr3_aa: CASSLKYRTDQPLYSNQPQHF
d_call: NA; j_call: TRBJ2-3; clone_size: NA; v_call: TRBV20-1; cdr3_length: 8; cdr3_nt: TGCAGCACACATACGCAGTATTTT; cdr3_aa: CSTHTQYF
d_call: TRBD2; j_call: TRBJ2-7; clone_size: few; v_call: TRBV4-2; cdr3_length: 17; cdr3_nt: TGTTCCAGCAGCCAAGATTTACTACTAGCGGGAGTCTACGAGCAGTACTTC; cdr3_aa: CSSSQDLLLAGVYEQYF
d_call: TRBD1; j_call: TRBJ2-5; clone_size: NA; v_call: TRBV18; cdr3_length: 17; cdr3_nt: TGTGTCAGCTCACCTAAAAGATTGATGGACAGGGCAGAGACCCAGTACTTC; cdr3_aa: CVSSPKRLMDRAETQYF